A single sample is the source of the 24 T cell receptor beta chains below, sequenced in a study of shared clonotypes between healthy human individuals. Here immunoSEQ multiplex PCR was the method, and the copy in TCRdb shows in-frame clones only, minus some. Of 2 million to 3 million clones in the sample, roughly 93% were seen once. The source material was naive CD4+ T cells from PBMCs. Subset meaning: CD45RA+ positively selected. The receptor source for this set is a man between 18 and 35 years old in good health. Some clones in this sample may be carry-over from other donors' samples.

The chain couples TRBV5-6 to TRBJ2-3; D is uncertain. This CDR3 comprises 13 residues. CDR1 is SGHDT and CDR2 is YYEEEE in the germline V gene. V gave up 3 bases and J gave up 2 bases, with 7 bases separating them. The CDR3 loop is CASSSRATDTQYF. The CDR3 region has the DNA TGTGCCAGCAGCTCCCGGGCCACAGATACGCAGTATTTT.

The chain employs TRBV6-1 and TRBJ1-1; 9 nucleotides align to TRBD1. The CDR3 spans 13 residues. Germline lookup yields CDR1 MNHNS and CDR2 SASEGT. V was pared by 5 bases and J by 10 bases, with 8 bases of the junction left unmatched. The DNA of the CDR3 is TGTGCCAGCAGTAAAATGCCGGGACAGGGAGCTTTCTTT. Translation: CASSKMPGQGAFF.

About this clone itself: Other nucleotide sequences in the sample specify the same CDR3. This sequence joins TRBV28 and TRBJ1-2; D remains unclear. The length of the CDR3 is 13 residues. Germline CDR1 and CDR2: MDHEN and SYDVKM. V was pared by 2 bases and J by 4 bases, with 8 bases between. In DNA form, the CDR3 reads TGTGCCAGCAGTTTAAAAGTGGCCTATGGCTACACCTTC. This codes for CASSLKVAYGYTF.

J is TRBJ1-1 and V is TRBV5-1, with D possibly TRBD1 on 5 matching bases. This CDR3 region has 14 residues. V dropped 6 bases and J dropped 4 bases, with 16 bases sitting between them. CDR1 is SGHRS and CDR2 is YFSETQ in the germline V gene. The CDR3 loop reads CASTPTGGGTEAFF. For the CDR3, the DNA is TGCGCCAGCACTCCGACGGGGGGTGGCACTGAAGCTTTCTTT.

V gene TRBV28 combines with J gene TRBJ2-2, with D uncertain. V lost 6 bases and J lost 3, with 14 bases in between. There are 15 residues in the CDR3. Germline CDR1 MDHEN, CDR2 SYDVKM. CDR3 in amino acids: CASSRNLDHTGELFF. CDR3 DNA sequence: TGTGCCAGCAGCCGCAACCTAGACCACACCGGGGAGCTGTTTTTT. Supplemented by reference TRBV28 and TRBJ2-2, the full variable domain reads DVKVTQSSRYLVKRTGEKVFLECVQDMDHENMFWYRQDPGLGLRLIYFSYDVKMKEKGDIPEGYSVSREKKERFSLILESASTNQTSMYLCASSRNLDHTGELFFGEGSRLTVL.

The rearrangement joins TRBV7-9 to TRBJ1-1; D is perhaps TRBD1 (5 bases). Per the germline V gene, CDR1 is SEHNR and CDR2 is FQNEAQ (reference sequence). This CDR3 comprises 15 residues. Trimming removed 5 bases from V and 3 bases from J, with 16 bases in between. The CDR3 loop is CASSQGDLGDTEAFF. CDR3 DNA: TGTGCCAGCAGCCAAGGAGATTTGGGGGACACTGAAGCTTTCTTT.

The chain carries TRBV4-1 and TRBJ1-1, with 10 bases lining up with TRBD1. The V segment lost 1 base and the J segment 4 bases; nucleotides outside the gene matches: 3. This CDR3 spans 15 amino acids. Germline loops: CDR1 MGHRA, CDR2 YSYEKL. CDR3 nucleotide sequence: TGCGCCAGCAGCCAAGTTGGGACAGGGGCCACTGAAGCTTTCTTT. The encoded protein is CASSQVGTGATEAFF.

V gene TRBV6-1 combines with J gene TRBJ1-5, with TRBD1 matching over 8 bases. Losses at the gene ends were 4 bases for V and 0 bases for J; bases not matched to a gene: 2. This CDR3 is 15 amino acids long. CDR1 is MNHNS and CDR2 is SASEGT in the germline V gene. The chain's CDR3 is CASSGTGFSNQPQHF. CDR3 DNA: TGTGCCAGCAGTGGGACAGGGTTTAGCAATCAGCCCCAGCATTTT.

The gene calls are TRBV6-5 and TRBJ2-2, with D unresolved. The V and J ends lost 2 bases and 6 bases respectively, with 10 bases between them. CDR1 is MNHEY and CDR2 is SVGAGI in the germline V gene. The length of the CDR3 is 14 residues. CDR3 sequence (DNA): TGTGCCAGCAGTTACGACCGGAAAGCCGGGGAGCTGTTTTTT. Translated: CASSYDRKAGELFF.

In DNA, the CDR3 is TGTGCCAGCAGCTTAGATCTCCCGGGACAGGGTGGCGGCTACACCTTC. Protein sequence: CASSLDLPGQGGGYTF. This rearrangement joins TRBV11-2 to TRBJ1-2; 9 positions agree with TRBD1. CDR1 and CDR2 (germline): SGHAT, FQNNGV. With V trimmed by 0 bases and J by 8 bases, 10 bases remained unmatched. The CDR3 runs to 16 residues.

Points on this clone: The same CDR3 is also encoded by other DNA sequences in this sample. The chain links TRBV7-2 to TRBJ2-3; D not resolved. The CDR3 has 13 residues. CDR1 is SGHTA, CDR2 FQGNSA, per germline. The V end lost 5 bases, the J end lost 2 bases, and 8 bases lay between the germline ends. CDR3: CASSPDHTDTQYF. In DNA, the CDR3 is TGTGCCAGCAGCCCGGACCACACAGATACGCAGTATTTT.

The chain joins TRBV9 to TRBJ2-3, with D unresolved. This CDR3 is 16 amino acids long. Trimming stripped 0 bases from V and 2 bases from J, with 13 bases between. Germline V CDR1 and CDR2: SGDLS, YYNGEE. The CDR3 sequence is CASSVGARTYTDTQYF. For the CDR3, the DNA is TGTGCCAGCAGCGTAGGGGCCCGAACTTACACAGATACGCAGTATTTT.

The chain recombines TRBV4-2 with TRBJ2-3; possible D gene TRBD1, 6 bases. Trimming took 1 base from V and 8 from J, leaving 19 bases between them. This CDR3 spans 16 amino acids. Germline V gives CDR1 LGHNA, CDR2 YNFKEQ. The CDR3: CASSQVWQGPSRTQYF. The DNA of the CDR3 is TGTGCCAGCAGCCAAGTGTGGCAGGGGCCAAGTCGTACGCAGTATTTT.

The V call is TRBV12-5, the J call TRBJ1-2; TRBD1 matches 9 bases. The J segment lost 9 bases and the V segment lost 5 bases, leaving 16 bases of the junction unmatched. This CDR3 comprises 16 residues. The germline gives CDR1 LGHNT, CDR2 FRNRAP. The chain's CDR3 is CASGPDRGGEPRRYTF. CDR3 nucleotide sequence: TGTGCTAGTGGTCCCGACAGGGGGGGGGAGCCTAGGCGCTACACCTTC.

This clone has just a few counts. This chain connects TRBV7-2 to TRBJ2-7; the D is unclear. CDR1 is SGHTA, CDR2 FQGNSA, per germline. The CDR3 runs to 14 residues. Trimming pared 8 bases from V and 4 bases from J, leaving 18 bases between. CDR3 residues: CASGSGPGLYEQYF. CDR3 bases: TGTGCCAGCGGCTCCGGGCCCGGATTATACGAGCAGTACTTC.

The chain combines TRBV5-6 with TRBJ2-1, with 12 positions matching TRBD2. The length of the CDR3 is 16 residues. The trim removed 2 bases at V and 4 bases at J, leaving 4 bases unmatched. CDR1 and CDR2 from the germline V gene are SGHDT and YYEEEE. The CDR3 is CASSFRGLAGYNEQFF. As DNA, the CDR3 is TGTGCCAGCAGCTTTAGGGGACTAGCGGGTTACAATGAGCAGTTCTTC.

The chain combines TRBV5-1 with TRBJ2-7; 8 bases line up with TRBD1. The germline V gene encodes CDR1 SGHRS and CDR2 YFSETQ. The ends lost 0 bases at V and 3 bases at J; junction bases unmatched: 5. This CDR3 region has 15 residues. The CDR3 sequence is CASSLGLGTGYEQYF. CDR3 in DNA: TGCGCCAGCAGCTTGGGTTTAGGGACAGGCTACGAGCAGTACTTC.

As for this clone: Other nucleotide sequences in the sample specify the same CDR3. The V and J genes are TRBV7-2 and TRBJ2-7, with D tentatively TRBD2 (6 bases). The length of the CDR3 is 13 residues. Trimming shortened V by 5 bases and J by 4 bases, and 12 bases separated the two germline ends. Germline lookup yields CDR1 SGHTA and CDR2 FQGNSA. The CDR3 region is CASSPGLRYEQYF. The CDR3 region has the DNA TGTGCCAGCAGCCCGGGACTCCGGTACGAGCAGTACTTC.

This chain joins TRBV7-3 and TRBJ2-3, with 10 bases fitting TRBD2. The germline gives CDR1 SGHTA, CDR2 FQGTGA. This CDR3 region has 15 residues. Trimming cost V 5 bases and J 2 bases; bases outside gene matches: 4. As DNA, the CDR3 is TGTGCCAGCAGCCCGGGACTAGCGCCCACAGATACGCAGTATTTT. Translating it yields CASSPGLAPTDTQYF.

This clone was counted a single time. CDR3 DNA sequence: TGCGCCAGCAGCTTAGGGACAGGGGAAAAGCAGTACTTC. Translating it yields CASSLGTGEKQYF. The chain is built from TRBV5-1 and TRBJ2-7; 10 bases map to TRBD1. The germline V gene encodes CDR1 SGHRS and CDR2 YFSETQ. Trimming cost V 2 bases and J 8 bases; bases outside gene matches: 4. The CDR3 consists of 13 residues.

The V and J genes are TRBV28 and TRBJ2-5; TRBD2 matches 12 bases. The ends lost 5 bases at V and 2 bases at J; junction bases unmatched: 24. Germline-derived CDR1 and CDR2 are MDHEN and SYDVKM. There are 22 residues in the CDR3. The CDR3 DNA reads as TGTGCCAGCAGTCCCCCCGGACTAGCGGGAAGGGGATTCGTGGGCCGACAAGAGACCCAGTACTTC. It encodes CASSPPGLAGRGFVGRQETQYF.

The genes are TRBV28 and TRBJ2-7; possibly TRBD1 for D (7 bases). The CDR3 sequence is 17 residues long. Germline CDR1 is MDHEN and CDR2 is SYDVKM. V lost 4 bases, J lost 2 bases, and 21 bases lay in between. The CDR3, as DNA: TGTGCCAGCAGTTCGCTTCCCGGGGGACAGTTACCCTACGAGCAGTACTTC. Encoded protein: CASSSLPGGQLPYEQYF.

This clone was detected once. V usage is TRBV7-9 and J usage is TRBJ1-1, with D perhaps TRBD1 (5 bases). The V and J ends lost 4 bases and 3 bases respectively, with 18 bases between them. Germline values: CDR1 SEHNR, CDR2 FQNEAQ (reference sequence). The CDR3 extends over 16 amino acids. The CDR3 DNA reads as TGTGCCAGCAGCTCCGCAGAAACAGGCTACTACACTGAAGCTTTCTTT. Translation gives CASSSAETGYYTEAFF.

The CDR3 DNA reads TGTGCCAGTAGTATCGGGGCAGGGGGTCTATACGAGCAGTACTTC. Translating it yields CASSIGAGGLYEQYF. The chain employs TRBV19 and TRBJ2-7; 7 bases fit TRBD1. Per germline, CDR1 LNHDA and CDR2 SQIVND (reference sequence). This CDR3 has 15 residues. J lost 4 bases, V lost 3 bases, and 9 bases had no gene match. The full variable domain, completed using reference TRBV19 and TRBJ2-7, is DGGITQSPKYLFRKEGQNVTLSCEQNLNHDAMYWYRQDPGQGLRLIYYSQIVNDFQKGDIAEGYSVSREKKESFPLTVTSAQKNPTAFYLCASSIGAGGLYEQYFGPGTRLTVT.